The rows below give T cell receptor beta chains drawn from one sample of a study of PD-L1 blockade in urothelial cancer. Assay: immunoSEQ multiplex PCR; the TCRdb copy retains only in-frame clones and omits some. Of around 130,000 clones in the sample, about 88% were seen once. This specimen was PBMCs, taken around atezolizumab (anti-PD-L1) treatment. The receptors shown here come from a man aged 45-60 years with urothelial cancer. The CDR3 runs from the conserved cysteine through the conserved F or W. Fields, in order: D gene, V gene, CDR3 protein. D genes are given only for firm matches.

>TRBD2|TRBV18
CASSPAGGPADTQYF
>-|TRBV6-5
CASSYSSGSYGYTF
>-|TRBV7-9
CASSPIYGELFF
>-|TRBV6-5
CASGKQGYTEAFF
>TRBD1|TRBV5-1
CASSSGQGLNTGELFF
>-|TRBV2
CASKAIGRNQPQHF
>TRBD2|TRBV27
CASSYASGGRNEQFF
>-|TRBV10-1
CASNERGGAGEKLFF
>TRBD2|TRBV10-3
CAIRPGLDLEQYF
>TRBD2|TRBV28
CASRLAGGTDTQYF
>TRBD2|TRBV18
CASSPDLAGDEQYF
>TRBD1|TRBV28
CASSSMDRGTYEQYF
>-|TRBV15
CATRADIYSNQPQHF
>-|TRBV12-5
CASGPPTSSAFGNEQFF
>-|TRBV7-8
CASSQSGNVGGSPLHF
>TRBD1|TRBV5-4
CASSWDRDTEAFF
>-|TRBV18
CASSPPLGSARDEQYF
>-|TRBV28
CASREGGHVSNQPQHF
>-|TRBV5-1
CASSKGLEAEKLFF
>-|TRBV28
CASSSPGGYEQYF
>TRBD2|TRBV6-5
CASSSGLAGAEDTQYF
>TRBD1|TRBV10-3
CAIGTGRTEAFF
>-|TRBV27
CASSLGRGNTIYF
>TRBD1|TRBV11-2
CASSPETGVNQPQHF
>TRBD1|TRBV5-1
CASCDTGTAYSPLHF
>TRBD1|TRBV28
CASSLRGTGSVLRYF
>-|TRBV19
CASSTPVNTEAFF
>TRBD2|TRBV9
CASSVGGGLTEQYF
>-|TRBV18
CASSPGHQRSDEQYF
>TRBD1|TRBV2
CASSTDRGNEQFF
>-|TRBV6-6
CASLRDVAAGNTIYF
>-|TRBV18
CASSPPGGLNTGELFF
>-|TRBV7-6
CASSLAEGSYNEQFF
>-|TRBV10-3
CASSLYSYEQYF
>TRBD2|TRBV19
CASSPTSGASGELFF